This T cell receptor (beta chain) was recorded in a study of T cell responses to AZD1222 COVID-19 vaccine. General study results and limits: Seropositivity was recorded at baseline in only a handful of AZD1222 recipients. Repertoires in all cases were sampled only once the peak T cell response had passed.

This clone was observed at least ten times. Its antigen is undetermined. Generated by immunoSEQ multiplex PCR, the TCRdb table keeps only in-frame clones and is missing some. The sample contains some 62,000 clones, about 74% of which appear only once. The CDR3 is made up of 13 amino acids. Germline V lookup: CDR1 MNHEY, CDR2 SVGEGT. The germline V and J ends were trimmed by 7 bases and 3 bases, with 13 bases remaining between them. The rearrangement links TRBV6-2 or TRBV6-3 to TRBJ2-7, with D perhaps assigned TRBD1 or TRBD2 (5 bases each). The sample in question was peripheral blood, obtained on day 0 of AZD1222 vaccination. This sequence originates from an adult in good health. CDR3 sequence: CASTPRGGYEQYF. The CDR3 nucleotides are TGTGCCAGCACCCCGAGGGGCGGCTACGAGCAGTACTTC.